These 6 T cell receptor beta chains originate from one sample sequenced in a study of T-cell reconstitution after alpha-beta-depleted transplantation in children. Preparation of the TCRbeta library used unique molecular identifiers. MiXCR, run by TCRdb on the PCR reads, gives a single entry per CDR3 protein. The sample yields about half a million distinct CDR3 sequences, around 13% seen once. The sequences come from PBMCs from the stem cell graft donor, collected from the stem cell graft. The receptors here all came from a human donor who donated a stem cell graft to a child with combined immunodeficiency.

In this sample, this clonotype turned up many times. The V gene is TRBV6-5, the J gene TRBJ2-2, with D perhaps matching TRBD1 (6 bases). Germline assignment: CDR1 MNHEY and CDR2 SVGAGI. The CDR3 has 15 residues. V was clipped by 4 bases and J by 4 bases, with 13 bases between them. CDR3 region: CASSFTDSVTGELFF. CDR3 nucleotide sequence: TGTGCCAGCAGTTTCACGGACAGCGTCACCGGGGAGCTGTTTTTT.

This clonotype has more than one count but fewer than ten. The rearrangement uses TRBV12-3 or TRBV12-4 and TRBJ2-1; no firm D call. This CDR3 has 16 amino acids. V was trimmed by 5 bases and J by 2 bases, leaving 16 bases between them. The CDR3 is CASSPPPHSTYNEQFF. The CDR3 coding sequence is TGTGCCAGCAGTCCGCCCCCTCACAGCACCTACAATGAGCAGTTCTTC.

The sample holds a few counts of this clonotype. The rearrangement links TRBV5-1 to TRBJ2-7, with 14 nucleotides matching TRBD2. The CDR3 spans 17 residues. V lost 4 bases, J lost 3 bases, and 9 bases stayed unmatched. In germline, CDR1 is SGHRS, CDR2 YFSETQ. Here the CDR3 reads CASSQTGTSGSRYEQYF. The CDR3 region has the DNA TGCGCCAGCAGCCAAACCGGGACTAGCGGGAGTCGCTACGAGCAGTACTTC.

This chain joins TRBV28 and TRBJ1-1; D is unclear. V lost 5 bases, J lost 7 bases, and 11 bases lay in between. In germline, CDR1 is MDHEN, CDR2 SYDVKM. The CDR3 is made up of 12 amino acids. CDR3 nucleotides: TGTGCCAGCAGTCCACGCCCGTTTGAAGCTTTCTTT. Residues: CASSPRPFEAFF.

This clonotype has a handful of counts. This rearrangement joins TRBV4-3 to TRBJ2-3; TRBD1 might be the D (6 bases). Germline CDR1 is LGHNA and CDR2 is YSLEER. Trimming removed 0 bases from V and 3 bases from J, with 7 bases in between. The CDR3 consists of 14 residues. The CDR3 coding sequence is TGCGCCAGCAGCCAAGATACAGGGACAGATACGCAGTATTTT. Amino acid sequence: CASSQDTGTDTQYF.

The sample holds a few counts of this clonotype. This chain's CDR3 is CASTGGWYQETQYF. DNA for the CDR3: TGTGCCAGCACCGGGGGCTGGTACCAAGAGACCCAGTACTTC. The chain is built from TRBV6-1 and TRBJ2-5; TRBD1 or TRBD2 may be the D gene (6 bases each). Trimming took off 7 bases at V and 0 bases at J, with 12 bases between the two ends. The CDR3 is 14 residues long. Germline CDR1 and CDR2: MNHNS and SASEGT.